The T cell receptor (beta chain) under discussion was sequenced for a study of blood T cell repertoires in COVID-19. Study in general: From the United States, Italy and Spain came samples of acute and convalescent COVID-19. PBMCs, B-cell-depleted T cells, or T cells provided the cDNA or gDNA that made up the material.

The germline gives CDR1 LGHNA, CDR2 YSLEER. The CDR3 consists of 16 residues. Unmatched junction bases numbered 5, after V lost 0 bases and J lost 4 bases. Authors' processing steps: Amplification from reference gene primers served as the basis for estimated nucleated cell counts. Repertoires were generated with immunoSEQ multiplex PCR, while TCRdb's copy carries only in-frame clones and drops some. That table supplies the V and J calls and clone size; D and trimming were determined from the DNA. The table includes about 160,000 clones, approximately 80% detected once. V gene TRBV4-3 combines with J gene TRBJ2-3; 9 positions agree with TRBD2. This TCR was recovered from a woman of 80 years or more with active or convalescent COVID-19. The sequencing input was peripheral blood. The CDR3, as DNA: TGCGCCAGCAGCCAAGATCGGGGCGGGGGGGCAGATACGCAGTATTTT. Protein product: CASSQDRGGGADTQYF.